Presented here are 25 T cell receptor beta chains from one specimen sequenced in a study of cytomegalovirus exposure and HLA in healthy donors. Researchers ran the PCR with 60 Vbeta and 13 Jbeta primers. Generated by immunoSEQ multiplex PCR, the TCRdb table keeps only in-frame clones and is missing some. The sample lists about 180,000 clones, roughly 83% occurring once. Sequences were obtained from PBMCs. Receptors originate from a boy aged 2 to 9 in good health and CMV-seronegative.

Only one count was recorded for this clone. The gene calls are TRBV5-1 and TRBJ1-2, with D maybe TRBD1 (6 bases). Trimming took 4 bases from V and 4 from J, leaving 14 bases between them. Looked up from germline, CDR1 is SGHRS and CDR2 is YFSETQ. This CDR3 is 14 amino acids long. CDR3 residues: CASSAQGGGYGYTF. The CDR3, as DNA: TGCGCCAGCAGCGCACAGGGAGGGGGCTATGGCTACACCTTC.

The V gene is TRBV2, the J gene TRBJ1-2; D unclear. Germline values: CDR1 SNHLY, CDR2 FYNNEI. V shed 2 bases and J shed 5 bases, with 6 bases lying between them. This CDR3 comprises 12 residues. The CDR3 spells CASSERGYGYTF. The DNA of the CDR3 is TGTGCCAGCAGTGAACGGGGTTATGGCTACACCTTC. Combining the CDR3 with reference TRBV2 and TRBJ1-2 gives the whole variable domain EPEVTQTPSHQVTQMGQEVILRCVPISNHLYFYWYRQILGQKVEFLVSFYNNEISEKSEIFDDQFSVERPDGSNFTLKIRSTKLEDSAMYFCASSERGYGYTFGSGTRLTVV.

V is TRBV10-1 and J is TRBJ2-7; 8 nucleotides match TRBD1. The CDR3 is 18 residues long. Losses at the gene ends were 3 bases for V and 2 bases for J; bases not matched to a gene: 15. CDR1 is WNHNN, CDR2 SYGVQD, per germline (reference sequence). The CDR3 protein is CASSDGRGRLFSTYEQYF. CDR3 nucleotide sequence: TGCGCCAGCAGTGATGGCAGGGGGCGGTTGTTTTCTACCTACGAGCAGTACTTC.

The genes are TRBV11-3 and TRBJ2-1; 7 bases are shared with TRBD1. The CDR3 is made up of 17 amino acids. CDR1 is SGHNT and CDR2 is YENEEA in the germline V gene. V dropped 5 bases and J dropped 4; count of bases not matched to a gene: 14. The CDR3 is CASSASVGDRAYNEQFF. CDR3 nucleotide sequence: TGTGCCAGCAGCGCCTCGGTTGGGGACAGAGCTTACAATGAGCAGTTCTTC. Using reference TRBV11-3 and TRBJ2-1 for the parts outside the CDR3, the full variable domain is EAGVVQSPRYKIIEKKQPVAFWCNPISGHNTLYWYLQNLGQGPELLIRYENEEAVDDSQLPKDRFSAERLKGVDSTLKIQPAELGDSAVYLCASSASVGDRAYNEQFFGPGTRLTVL.

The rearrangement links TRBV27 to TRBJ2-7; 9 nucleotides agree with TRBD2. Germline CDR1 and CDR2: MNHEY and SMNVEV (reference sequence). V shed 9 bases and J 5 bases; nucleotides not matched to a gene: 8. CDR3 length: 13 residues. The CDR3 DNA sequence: TGTGCCAGTCGCGGGAGGGCCTTCCACGAGCAGTACTTC. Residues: CASRGRAFHEQYF.

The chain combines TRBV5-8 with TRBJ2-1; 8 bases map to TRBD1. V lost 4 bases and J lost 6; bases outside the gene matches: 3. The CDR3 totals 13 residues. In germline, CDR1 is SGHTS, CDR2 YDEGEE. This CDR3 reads CASSSGQGNEQFF. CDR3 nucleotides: TGTGCCAGCAGCAGCGGACAGGGCAATGAGCAGTTCTTC.

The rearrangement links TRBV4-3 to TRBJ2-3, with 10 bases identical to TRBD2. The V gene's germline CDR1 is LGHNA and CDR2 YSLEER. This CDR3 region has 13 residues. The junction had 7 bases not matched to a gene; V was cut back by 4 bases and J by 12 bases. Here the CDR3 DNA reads TGCGCCAGCAGCCCCCGGACTAGCGGAAAACAGTATTTT. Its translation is CASSPRTSGKQYF.

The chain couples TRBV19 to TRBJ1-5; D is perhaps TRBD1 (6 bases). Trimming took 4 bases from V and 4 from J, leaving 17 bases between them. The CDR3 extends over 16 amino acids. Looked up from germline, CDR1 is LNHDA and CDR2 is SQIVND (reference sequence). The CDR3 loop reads CASSSRRQALNQPQHF. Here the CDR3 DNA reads TGTGCCAGTAGTAGCCGCAGACAGGCTTTAAATCAGCCCCAGCATTTT.

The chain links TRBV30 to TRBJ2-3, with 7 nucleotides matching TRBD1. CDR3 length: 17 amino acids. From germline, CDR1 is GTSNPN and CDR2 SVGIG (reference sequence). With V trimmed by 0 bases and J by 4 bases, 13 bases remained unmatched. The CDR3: CAWSVQGQGSWSDTQYF. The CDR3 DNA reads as TGTGCCTGGAGTGTACAGGGGCAGGGTTCATGGTCAGATACGCAGTATTTT.

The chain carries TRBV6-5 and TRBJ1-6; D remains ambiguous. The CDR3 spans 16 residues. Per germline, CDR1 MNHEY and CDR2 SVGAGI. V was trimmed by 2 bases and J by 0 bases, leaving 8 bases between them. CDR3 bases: TGTGCCAGCAGTTACAGGGCGGGCTCCTATAATTCACCCCTCCACTTT. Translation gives CASSYRAGSYNSPLHF.

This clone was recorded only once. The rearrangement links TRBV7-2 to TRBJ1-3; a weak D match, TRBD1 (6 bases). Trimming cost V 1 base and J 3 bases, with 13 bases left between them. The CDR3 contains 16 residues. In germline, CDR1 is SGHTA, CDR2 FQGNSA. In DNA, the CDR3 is TGTGCCAGCAGCTTAGGGTCAGGGGCGATTGGAAACACCATATATTTT. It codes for CASSLGSGAIGNTIYF.

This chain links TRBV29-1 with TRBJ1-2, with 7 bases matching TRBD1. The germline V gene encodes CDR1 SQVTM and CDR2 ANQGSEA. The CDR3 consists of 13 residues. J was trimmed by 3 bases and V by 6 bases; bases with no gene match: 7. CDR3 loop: CSVSLGQDYGYTF. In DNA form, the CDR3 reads TGCAGCGTCAGCCTCGGACAGGACTATGGCTACACCTTC.

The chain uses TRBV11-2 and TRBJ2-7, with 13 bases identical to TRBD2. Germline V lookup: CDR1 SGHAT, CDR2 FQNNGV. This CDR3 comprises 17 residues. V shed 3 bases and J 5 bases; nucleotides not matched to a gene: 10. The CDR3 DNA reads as TGTGCCAGCAGCTTCAATTCGGGACTAGCGGGAAAGAACGAGCAGTACTTC. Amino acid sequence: CASSFNSGLAGKNEQYF.

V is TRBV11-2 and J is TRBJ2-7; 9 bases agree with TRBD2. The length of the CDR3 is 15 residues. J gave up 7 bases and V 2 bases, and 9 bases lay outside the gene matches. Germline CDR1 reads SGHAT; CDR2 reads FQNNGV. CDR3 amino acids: CASSLRTSDLGEQYV. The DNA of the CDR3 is TGTGCCAGCAGCTTAAGGACTAGCGATCTTGGGGAGCAGTACGTC.

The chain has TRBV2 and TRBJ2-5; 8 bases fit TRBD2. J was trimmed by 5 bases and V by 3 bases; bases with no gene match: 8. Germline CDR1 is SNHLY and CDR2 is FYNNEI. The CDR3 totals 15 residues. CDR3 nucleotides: TGTGCCAGCAGTGACCCGGTAGCGGGGTTTGAGACCCAGTACTTC. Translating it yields CASSDPVAGFETQYF.

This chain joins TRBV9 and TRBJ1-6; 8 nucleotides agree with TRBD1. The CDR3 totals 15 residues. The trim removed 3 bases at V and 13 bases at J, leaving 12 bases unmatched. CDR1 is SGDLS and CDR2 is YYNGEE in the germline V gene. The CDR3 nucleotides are TGTGCCAGCAGCGGGGGGGGGACAGGCAATGACCCCCTCCACTTT. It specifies CASSGGGTGNDPLHF.

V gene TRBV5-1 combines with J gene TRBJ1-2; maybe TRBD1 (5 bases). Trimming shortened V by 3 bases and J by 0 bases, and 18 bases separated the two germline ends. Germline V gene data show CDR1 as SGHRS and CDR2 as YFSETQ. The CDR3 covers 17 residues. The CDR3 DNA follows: TGCGCCAGCAGCTCCCGGCCCCGACAGCAAGCTAACTATGGCTACACCTTC. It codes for CASSSRPRQQANYGYTF.

The CDR3 reads CASSFPPDTQYF. CDR3 coding DNA: TGTGCCAGCAGCTTCCCCCCGGATACGCAGTATTTT. The chain recombines TRBV7-2 with TRBJ2-3, with D hard to call. V lost 3 bases to trimming and J lost 6 bases, with 7 bases between them. The CDR3 contains 12 residues. Looked up from germline, CDR1 is SGHTA and CDR2 is FQGNSA.

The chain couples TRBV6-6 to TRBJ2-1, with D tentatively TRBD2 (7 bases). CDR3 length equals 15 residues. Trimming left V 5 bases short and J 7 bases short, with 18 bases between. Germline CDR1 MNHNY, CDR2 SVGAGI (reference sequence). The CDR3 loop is CASSPRGGGANEQFF. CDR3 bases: TGTGCCAGCAGTCCCCGTGGTGGGGGGGCGAATGAGCAGTTCTTC.

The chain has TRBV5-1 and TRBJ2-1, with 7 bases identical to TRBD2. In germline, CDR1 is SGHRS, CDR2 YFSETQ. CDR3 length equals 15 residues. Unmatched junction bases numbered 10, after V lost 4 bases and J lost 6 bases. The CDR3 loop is CASSVDGLVGNEQFF. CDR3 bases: TGCGCCAGCAGCGTGGACGGACTAGTTGGCAATGAGCAGTTCTTC.

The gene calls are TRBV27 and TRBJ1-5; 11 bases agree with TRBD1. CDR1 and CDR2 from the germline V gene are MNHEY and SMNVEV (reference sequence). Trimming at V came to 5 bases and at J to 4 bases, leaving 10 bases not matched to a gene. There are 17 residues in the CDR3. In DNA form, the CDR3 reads TGTGCCAGCAGTATCCAAGGACAGGGGGCTGCAAATCAGCCCCAGCATTTT. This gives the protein CASSIQGQGAANQPQHF.

The DNA of the CDR3 is TGTGCCTGGTCCCGAGAGGCGAACTCTGGAAACACCATATATTTT. Translation: CAWSREANSGNTIYF. The V gene is TRBV30, the J gene TRBJ1-3; D ambiguous. Germline V gives CDR1 GTSNPN, CDR2 SVGIG (reference sequence). V dropped 5 bases and J dropped 0 bases, with 14 bases sitting between them. This CDR3 has 15 amino acids. The whole variable domain, filled in from reference TRBV30 and TRBJ1-3, reads SQTIHQWPATLVQPVGSPLSLECTVEGTSNPNLYWYRQAAGRGLQLLFYSVGIGQISSEVPQNLSASRPQDRQFILSSKKLLLSDSGFYLCAWSREANSGNTIYFGEGSWLTVV.

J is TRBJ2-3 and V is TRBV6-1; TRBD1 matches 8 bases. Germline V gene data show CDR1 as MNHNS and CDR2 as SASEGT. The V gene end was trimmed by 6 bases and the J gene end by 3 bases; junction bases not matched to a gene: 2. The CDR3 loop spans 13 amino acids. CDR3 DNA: TGTGCCAGCAGAGGACAGGGAACAGATACGCAGTATTTT. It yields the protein CASRGQGTDTQYF.

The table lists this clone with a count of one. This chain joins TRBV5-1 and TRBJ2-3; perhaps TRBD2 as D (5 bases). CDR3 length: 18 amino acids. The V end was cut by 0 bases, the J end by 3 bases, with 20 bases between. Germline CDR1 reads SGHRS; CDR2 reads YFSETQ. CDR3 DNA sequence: TGCGCCAGCAGCTTGGGTGCTTCGGCGGGCCCTGGAACAGATACGCAGTATTTT. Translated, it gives CASSLGASAGPGTDTQYF.

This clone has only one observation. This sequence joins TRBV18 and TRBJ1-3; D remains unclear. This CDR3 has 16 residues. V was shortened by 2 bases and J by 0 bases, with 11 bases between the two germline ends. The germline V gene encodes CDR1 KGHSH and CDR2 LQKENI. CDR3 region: CASSPKEQISGNTIYF. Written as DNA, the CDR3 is TGTGCCAGCTCACCAAAGGAACAGATCTCTGGAAACACCATATATTTT.